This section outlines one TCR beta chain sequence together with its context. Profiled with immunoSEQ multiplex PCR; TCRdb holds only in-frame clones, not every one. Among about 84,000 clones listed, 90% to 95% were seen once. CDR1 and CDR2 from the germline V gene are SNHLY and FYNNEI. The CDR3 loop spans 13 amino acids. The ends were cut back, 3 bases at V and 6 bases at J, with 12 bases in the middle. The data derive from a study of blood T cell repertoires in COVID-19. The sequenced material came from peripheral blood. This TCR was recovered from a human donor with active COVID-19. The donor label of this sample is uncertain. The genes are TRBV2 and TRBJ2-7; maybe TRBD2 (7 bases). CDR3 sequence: CASSDSRGGEQYF. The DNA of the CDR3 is TGTGCCAGCAGTGATAGTAGGGGGGGCGAGCAGTACTTC.